These 5 T cell receptor beta chains originate from one sample sequenced in a study of cytomegalovirus exposure and HLA in healthy donors. PCR employed 60 Vbeta and 13 Jbeta primers. The repertoire was sequenced with immunoSEQ multiplex PCR; TCRdb's copy has only in-frame clones and lacks some. The sample consists of hundreds of thousands of clones, more than 85% of them appearing once. The source material was PBMCs. The origin of the receptors is a woman between 18 and 30 years old in good health and CMV-seronegative.

Turning to this clone: A read error may produce the germline difference seen at one junction end. The chain couples TRBV30 to TRBJ1-6; D gene uncertain. The CDR3 loop spans 14 amino acids. Germline loops: CDR1 GTSNPN, CDR2 SVGIG (reference sequence). The CDR3 sequence is CAWSVPGYNSPLPF. As DNA, the CDR3 is TGTGCCTGGAGTGTACCAGGCTATAATTCACCCCTCCCCTTT.

This chain links TRBV11-2 with TRBJ2-1; 12 bases agree with TRBD2. V was pared by 2 bases and J by 9 bases, with 14 bases of the junction left unmatched. This CDR3 is 18 amino acids long. The V gene's germline CDR1 is SGHAT and CDR2 FQNNGV. The CDR3 coding sequence is TGTGCCAGCAGCTTATTCCTAGCGGGAGGGGGCGGGGGTGGTGAGCAGTTCTTC. It specifies CASSLFLAGGGGGGEQFF.

The chain recombines TRBV4-1 with TRBJ2-7; D is uncertain. The V end lost 4 bases, the J end lost 4 bases, and 11 bases lay between the germline ends. CDR3 length equals 13 residues. CDR1 and CDR2 from the germline V gene are MGHRA and YSYEKL. The CDR3 DNA sequence: TGCGCCAGCAGCCCAGATACTCAATACGAGCAGTACTTC. As protein: CASSPDTQYEQYF.

The genes are TRBV6-5 and TRBJ2-4; the match to TRBD1 covers 9 bases. CDR3 length: 15 amino acids. Germline assignment: CDR1 MNHEY and CDR2 SVGAGI. J was trimmed by 7 bases and V by 6 bases; bases with no gene match: 10. In DNA form, the CDR3 reads TGTGCCAGCAGGGCGCCGGGACAGGGTCGGAACATTCAGTACTTC. Protein product: CASRAPGQGRNIQYF.

The V and J genes are TRBV6-5 and TRBJ1-2; D possibly corresponds to TRBD1 (5 bases). This CDR3 is 15 amino acids long. V lost 4 bases and J lost 8, with 20 bases in between. Per the germline V gene, CDR1 is MNHEY and CDR2 is SVGAGI. The chain's CDR3 is CASSSIVTARGGYTF. The DNA for the CDR3 is TGTGCCAGCAGTTCAATTGTGACAGCCCGTGGGGGCTACACCTTC.